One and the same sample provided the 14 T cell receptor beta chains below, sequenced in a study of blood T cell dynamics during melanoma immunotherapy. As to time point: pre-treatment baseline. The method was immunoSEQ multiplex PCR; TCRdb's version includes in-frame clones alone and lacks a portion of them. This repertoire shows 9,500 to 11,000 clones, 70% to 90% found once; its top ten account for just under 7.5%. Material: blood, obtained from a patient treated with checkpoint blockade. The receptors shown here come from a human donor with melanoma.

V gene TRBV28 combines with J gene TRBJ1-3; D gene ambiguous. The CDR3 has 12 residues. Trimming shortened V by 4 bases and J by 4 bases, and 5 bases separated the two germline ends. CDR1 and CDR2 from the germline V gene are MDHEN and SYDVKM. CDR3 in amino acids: CASSSAGNTIYF. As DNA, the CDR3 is TGTGCCAGCAGTTCGGCAGGAAACACCATATATTTT. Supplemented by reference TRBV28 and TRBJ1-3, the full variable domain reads DVKVTQSSRYLVKRTGEKVFLECVQDMDHENMFWYRQDPGLGLRLIYFSYDVKMKEKGDIPEGYSVSREKKERFSLILESASTNQTSMYLCASSSAGNTIYFGEGSWLTVV.

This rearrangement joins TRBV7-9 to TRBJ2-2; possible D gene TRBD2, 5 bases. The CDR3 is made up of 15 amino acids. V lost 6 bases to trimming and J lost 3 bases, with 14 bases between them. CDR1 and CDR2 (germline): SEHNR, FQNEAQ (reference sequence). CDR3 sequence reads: CASRVGDLDTGELFF. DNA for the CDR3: TGTGCCAGCAGGGTCGGGGATCTGGACACCGGGGAGCTGTTTTTT.

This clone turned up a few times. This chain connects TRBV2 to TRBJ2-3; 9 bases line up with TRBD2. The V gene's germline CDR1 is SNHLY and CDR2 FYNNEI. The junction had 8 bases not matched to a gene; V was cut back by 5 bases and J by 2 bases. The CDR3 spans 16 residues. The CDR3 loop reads CASSLGTSRITDTQYF. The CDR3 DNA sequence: TGTGCCAGCAGTCTAGGGACTAGCAGAATCACAGATACGCAGTATTTT.

For the CDR3, the DNA is TGTGCCAGCAGCTCGGGACTAGCGGGAAGTGAGCAGTTCTTC. Translating it yields CASSSGLAGSEQFF. The chain is built from TRBV7-9 and TRBJ2-1, with TRBD2 identical over 13 bases. The germline V gene encodes CDR1 SEHNR and CDR2 FQNEAQ (reference sequence). The CDR3 spans 14 residues. The V gene end was trimmed by 4 bases and the J gene end by 9 bases; junction bases not matched to a gene: 3.

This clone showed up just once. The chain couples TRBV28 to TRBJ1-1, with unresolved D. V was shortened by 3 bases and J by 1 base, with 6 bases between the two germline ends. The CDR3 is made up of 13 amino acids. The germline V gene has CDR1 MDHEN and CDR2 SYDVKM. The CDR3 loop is CASSLVQNTEAFF. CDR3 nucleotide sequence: TGTGCCAGCAGTTTGGTACAGAACACTGAAGCTTTCTTT.

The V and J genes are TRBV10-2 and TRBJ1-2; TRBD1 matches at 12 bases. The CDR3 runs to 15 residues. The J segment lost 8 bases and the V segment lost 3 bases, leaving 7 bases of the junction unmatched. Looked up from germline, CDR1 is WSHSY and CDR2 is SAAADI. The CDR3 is CASSDLGQGAIGYTF. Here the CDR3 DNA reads TGCGCCAGCAGTGACTTGGGACAGGGGGCGATCGGCTACACCTTC.

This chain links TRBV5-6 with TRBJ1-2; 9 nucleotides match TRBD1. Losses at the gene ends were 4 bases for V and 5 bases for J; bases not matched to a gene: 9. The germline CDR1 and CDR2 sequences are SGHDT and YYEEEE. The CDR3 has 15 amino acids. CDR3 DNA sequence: TGTGCCAGCAGCCGTTACAGGGGGCGTGATTATGGCTACACCTTC. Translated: CASSRYRGRDYGYTF.

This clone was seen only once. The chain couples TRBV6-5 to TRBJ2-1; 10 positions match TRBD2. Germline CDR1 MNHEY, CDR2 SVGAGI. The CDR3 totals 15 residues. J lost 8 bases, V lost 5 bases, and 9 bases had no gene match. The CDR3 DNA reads TGTGCCAGCAGTCCGAGAATAGCGGGAGGAGATGAGCAGTTCTTC. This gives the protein CASSPRIAGGDEQFF.

CDR3 region: CASSEGATPDLYEQYF. The DNA for the CDR3 is TGCGCCAGCAGTGAAGGGGCTACACCCGATCTGTACGAGCAGTACTTC. The chain carries TRBV10-1 and TRBJ2-7; tentative D call: TRBD1 (5 bases). This CDR3 has 16 residues. The germline CDR1 and CDR2 sequences are WNHNN and SYGVQD (reference sequence). Trimming took 3 bases from V and 4 from J, leaving 19 bases between them.

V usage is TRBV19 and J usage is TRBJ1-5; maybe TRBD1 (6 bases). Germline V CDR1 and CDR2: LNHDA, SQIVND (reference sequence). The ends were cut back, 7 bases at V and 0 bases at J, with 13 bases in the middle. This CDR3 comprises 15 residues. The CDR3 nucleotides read TGTGCCAGTACCGCTACAGGGAATAGCAATCAGCCCCAGCATTTT. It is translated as CASTATGNSNQPQHF.

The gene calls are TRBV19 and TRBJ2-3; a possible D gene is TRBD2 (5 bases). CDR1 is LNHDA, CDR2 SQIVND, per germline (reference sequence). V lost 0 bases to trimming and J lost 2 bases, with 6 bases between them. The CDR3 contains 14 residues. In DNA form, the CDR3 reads TGTGCCAGTAGTATAGACGGGGTCACAGATACGCAGTATTTT. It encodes CASSIDGVTDTQYF.

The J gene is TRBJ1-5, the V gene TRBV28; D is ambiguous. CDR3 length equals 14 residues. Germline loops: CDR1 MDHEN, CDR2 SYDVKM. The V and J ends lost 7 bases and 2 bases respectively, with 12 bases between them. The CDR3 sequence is CASTPGWGNQPQHF. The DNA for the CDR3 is TGTGCCAGCACCCCCGGGTGGGGCAATCAGCCCCAGCATTTT.

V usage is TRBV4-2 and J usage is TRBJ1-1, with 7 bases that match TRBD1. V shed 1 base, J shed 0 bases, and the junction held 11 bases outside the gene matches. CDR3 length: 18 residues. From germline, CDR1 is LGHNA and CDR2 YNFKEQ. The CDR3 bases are TGTGCCAGCAGCCAAGCCCGGGACAGCGAGATATTGAACACTGAAGCTTTCTTT. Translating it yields CASSQARDSEILNTEAFF.

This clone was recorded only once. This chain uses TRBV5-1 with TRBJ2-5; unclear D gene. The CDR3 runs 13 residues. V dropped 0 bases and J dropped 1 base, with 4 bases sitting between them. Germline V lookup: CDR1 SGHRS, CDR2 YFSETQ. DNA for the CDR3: TGCGCCAGCAGCTTGGGCAGCCAAGAGACCCAGTACTTC. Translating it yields CASSLGSQETQYF.